This T cell receptor (beta chain) was captured in a study of cytomegalovirus exposure and HLA in healthy donors. General study points: The study had only CMV serostatus as immune exposure information.

Regarding this clone: What it recognizes is unknown.

The PCR ran on 60 Vbeta and 13 Jbeta primers. Some clones are missing from TCRdb's copy, which holds only in-frame ones; the method was immunoSEQ multiplex PCR. Among tens of thousands of clones listed, 63% were seen once. There are 16 residues in the CDR3. Trimming pared 0 bases from V and 4 bases from J, leaving 13 bases between. Germline lookup yields CDR1 SEHNR and CDR2 FQNEAQ (reference sequence). The V call is TRBV7-9, the J call TRBJ2-1, with D maybe TRBD1 (5 bases). The clonotype was recovered from a middle-aged woman in good health and CMV-seropositive. The source material was PBMCs. The CDR3 nucleotides read TGTGCCAGCAGCTTAGCGGGCACAGGAGTATACAATGAGCAGTTCTTC. Its translation: CASSLAGTGVYNEQFF.